This T cell receptor (beta chain) appears in the sequencing data of a study of regulatory T cells in long-lasting Graves disease. Arm-PCR with iRepertoire HTBI primers amplified the CDR3 regions for these TCR beta libraries. Each CDR3 protein gets one entry after TCRdb re-called the multiplex PCR reads with MiXCR. The sample has over 300,000 distinct CDR3 sequences, 15% to 17% seen once; the top ten hold 22%. Time point noted: newly diagnosed GD, antithyroid drugs for less than 3 months. RNA from PBMCs was the source of the TCR library. This clonotype was counted only a few times. Sample: peripheral blood mononuclear cells (PBMCs), taken at new diagnosis, from a patient treated with antithyroid drugs. This TCR came from a female donor with Graves disease.

The DNA of the CDR3 is TGTGCCAGCAGACGAACCGGGACTAGCGGGGCTCGATCCAAAAACATTCAGTACTTC. This translates into CASRRTGTSGARSKNIQYF. V gene TRBV6-1 combines with J gene TRBJ2-4, with TRBD2 identical over 13 bases. The germline V gene encodes CDR1 MNHNS and CDR2 SASEGT. This CDR3 region has 19 residues. V lost 6 bases to trimming and J lost 2 bases; unmatched junction nucleotides: 13.